A selection of T cell receptor beta chains follows, all from one sample in a study of technical replicates of blood from a handful of donors. Only in-frame clones appear in the TCRdb table, and some are missing; sequencing was by immunoSEQ multiplex PCR. The sample lists about 97,000 clones; nearly 96% were seen once. The sequenced sample consisted of T cells isolated from PBMCs. Source of these receptors: a human donor in good health. CDR3s include the opening cysteine and the closing phenylalanine or tryptophan. The D gene is left open where the match is weak. A clone size is listed for some rows: how often the clone was seen (once, few, many), or a class if it is expanded.

.	.	TRBV4-1	TRBJ1-6	CASSQVAGVNSPLHF	TGCGCCAGCAGCCAAGTCGCAGGGGTTAATTCACCCCTCCACTTT
once	.	TRBV19	TRBJ2-5	CATSGSGRETQYF	TGTGCCACTTCAGGGTCAGGGCGAGAGACCCAGTACTTC
.	TRBD1	TRBV5-1	TRBJ2-3	CASSLEGTDSDTQYF	TGCGCCAGCAGCTTGGAGGGGACAGACTCAGATACGCAGTATTTT
.	TRBD1	TRBV5-1	TRBJ2-7	CASSPGTVYEQYF	TGCGCCAGCAGCCCCGGGACAGTATACGAGCAGTACTTC
.	.	TRBV27	TRBJ2-7	CASRPLTSREMAYEQYF	TGTGCCAGCCGCCCCCTCACCTCTCGGGAGATGGCCTACGAGCAGTACTTC
.	TRBD2	TRBV5-1	TRBJ2-1	CASSLDAGGSNEQFF	TGCGCCAGCAGCTTGGACGCGGGGGGCAGCAATGAGCAGTTCTTC
.	TRBD2	TRBV4-1	TRBJ2-2	CASSHVPGLAGGTGELFF	TGCGCCAGCAGCCATGTACCGGGACTAGCGGGGGGCACCGGGGAGCTGTTTTTT
.	TRBD1	TRBV4-1	TRBJ2-2	CASSPGTGVTNTGELFF	TGCGCCAGCAGCCCCGGGACAGGGGTTACGAACACCGGGGAGCTGTTTTTT
.	.	TRBV29-1	TRBJ1-1	CSVGWGPNTEAFF	TGCAGCGTTGGATGGGGCCCGAACACTGAAGCTTTCTTT
.	TRBD1	TRBV28	TRBJ1-5	CASSDRDRLTQPQHF	TGTGCCAGCAGTGACCGGGACAGACTCACCCAGCCCCAGCATTTT
.	TRBD2	TRBV6-5	TRBJ2-3	CASSYFASGTDTQYF	TGTGCCAGCAGTTACTTCGCTAGCGGGACAGATACGCAGTATTTT
few	TRBD1	TRBV7-9	TRBJ1-5	CASSLDRVRPQHF	TGTGCCAGCAGTCTGGACAGGGTTCGGCCCCAGCATTTT